This is a list of T cell receptor beta chains from one sample in a study of T cell repertoires in cytomegalovirus infection. MiXCR, run by TCRdb on the reads, gives a single entry per CDR3 protein. The sample holds about 100,000 distinct CDR3 sequences, 23% seen once. The source material was CD8+ T cells from PBMCs. Receptors were obtained from a human donor in good health (CMV status not recorded). Some clones in this sample may be carry-over from other donors' samples. The CDR3 runs from the conserved cysteine through the conserved F or W. The order of the fields is J gene, CDR3 length, V gene, clone size, CDR3 protein. The size entry is marked missing in some rows and otherwise reads once, few, many or a size class.

>TRBJ1-2|9|TRBV29-1|few
CSVEGGYTF
>TRBJ2-3|12|TRBV7-9|-
CASSFPTDTQYF
>TRBJ1-5|15|TRBV6-2/TRBV6-3|once
CASSYRQGANQPQHF
>TRBJ1-1|13|TRBV19|-
CATIGRVNTEAFF
>TRBJ1-5|13|TRBV5-1|few
CASSLSTNQPQHF
>TRBJ1-1|14|TRBV2|-
CARQRRDSSTEAFF
>TRBJ2-1|16|TRBV27|-
CASRQGARSSYNEQFF
>TRBJ1-1|11|TRBV20-1|many
CSARRTGGAFF
>TRBJ2-5|16|TRBV13|-
CASSSRLAGTQETQYF
>TRBJ2-1|16|TRBV4-3|-
CASSLGEGMSGYEQFF
>TRBJ2-7|15|TRBV6-4|-
CASSDPFGPSNEQYF
>TRBJ2-5|15|TRBV7-2|few
CASRKGTSGQETQYF
>TRBJ1-1|16|TRBV7-6|-
CASSPQAGGLNTEAFF
>TRBJ2-1|16|TRBV20-1|-
CSARLPQGSSYNEQFF
>TRBJ1-2|14|TRBV7-8|many
CASSPRWGDYGYTF
>TRBJ1-1|14|TRBV5-6|-
CASTERGGSTEAFF
>TRBJ1-2|16|TRBV28|many
CASTSGYSGDRYGYTF
>TRBJ2-7|14|TRBV20-1|-
CSARDSGIPYEQYF
>TRBJ1-1|12|TRBV29-1|-
CSGLTSYPEAFF
>TRBJ1-1|14|TRBV7-3|many
CASSLEETNTEAFF
>TRBJ2-2|16|TRBV28|many
CASRLGLAGNTGELFF
>TRBJ2-3|13|TRBV6-5|many
CASSYVGTDTQYF
>TRBJ2-2|16|TRBV7-9|many
CASSPREGARIGELFF
>TRBJ2-3|20|TRBV28|-
CASSPRRGTSGGAGTDTQYF
>TRBJ2-3|15|TRBV12-3/TRBV12-4|-
CASSRYRTPTDTQYF
>TRBJ2-4|15|TRBV7-8|many
CASSSYGAAGNIQYF
>TRBJ2-3|15|TRBV12-3/TRBV12-4|-
CASSLGARGTDTQYF
>TRBJ1-1|12|TRBV12-3/TRBV12-4|many
CASSLGGVKAFF
>TRBJ1-4|13|TRBV7-9|-
CASSIVYNEKLFF